This TCR beta chain was recovered during a study of blood T cell repertoires in COVID-19 (dated by TCRdb to 2020 to 2022). About the study as a whole: Samples covering the acute and convalescent phases of COVID-19 were provided by collaborators in the United States, Italy and Spain. The prospective study material was composed of cDNA or gDNA derived from T cells, B-cell-depleted T cells, or PBMCs. Deeply sampled blood TCRbeta repertoires from subjects exposed to, actively infected with, or recovered from COVID-19 were included in the dataset. The repertoires were released in a freely available public database intended as a resource for research on the immune response to SARS-CoV-2. The samples were drawn from the first 160 participants of the ongoing ImmuneRACE study and from more than 1,000 subjects provided by 6 global collaborators. The sample metadata nearly always contained a de-identified subject ID, COVID-19 status, age in years and sex. Where available, HLA class I and class II types were taken from metadata supplied by the sample provider and were not determined by assay-based typing. Overall study results and their limits: The quantity of clinical and demographic metadata differed by source and by participant and was supplied without curation.

As regards this clone: It lacks a known antigen. Base qualities were left out, and no much larger clone turns up one base away.

The immunoSEQ Assay, a bias-controlled multiplex PCR, was used to amplify TCRbeta CDR3 regions from genomic DNA. In the source study's methods: Within the assay, amplification of reference gene primers was used to estimate how many nucleated cells each sample contained. Sequence reads were collapsed and filtered to measure the absolute abundance of every unique TCRbeta CDR3 rearrangement. For each sample, productive Simpson clonality was calculated as the square root of Simpson's diversity index over productive rearrangements. As stored in TCRdb, this immuneACCESS dataset retains in-frame rearrangements with V and J assigned. A fraction of the clones does not appear; measured against another copy, unresolved V genes explain less than half of the discrepancy, and the remainder lacks a known reason. The V and J calls and clone size are taken from that table; D and trimming were inferred from the DNA. This sample holds just over 150,000 clones; about 85% were observed only once. Approximately 3.3% of the sample goes to the ten largest clones.

The collaborating institutions used their own protocols to collect whole blood in K2EDTA tubes. For TCRbeta analysis, collaborator samples were shipped as frozen whole blood, as isolated PBMCs, or as DNA extracted from either sample type. This receptor was taken from a human donor with acute or convalescent COVID-19. The donor label of this sample is uncertain. The sequenced material came from peripheral blood.

The CDR3: CASSPSVYEQYF. The DNA reads as follows: TGTGCCAGCTCACCGTCGGTCTACGAGCAGTACTTC. The chain was built from TRBV18 and TRBJ2-7; the D gene remains uncertain. The junction carries 6 bases between V and J, which are trimmed by 3 bases and 3 bases respectively. Based on the germline V gene, the CDR1 and CDR2 sequences are KGHSH and LQKENI. From the cysteine up to the phenylalanine, the CDR3 has a length of 12 residues. The only DNA kept is the CDR3, 36 bases in frame from the first base.